Judged by abundance, the clone carrying this T cell receptor (beta chain) is medium-sized. TCR beta rearrangements were amplified from peripheral blood genomic DNA. These data are taken from a study of T cell repertoires in aging, cancer and after chemotherapy. Germline CDR1 is MGHDK and CDR2 is SYGVNS. Trimming removed 3 bases from V and 1 base from J, with 13 bases in between. The CDR3 sequence is 15 residues long. TRB rearrangements spanning V, D and J were amplified using mixed TRB-A/B primers. In TCRdb, the multiplex PCR reads were re-called with MiXCR into one record per CDR3 protein. Of 4,000 to 6,000 distinct CDR3 sequences listed, around 20% are singletons.

This receptor was taken from a human donor in good health. The donor label of this sample is uncertain. Sequencing used blood. The chain is built from TRBV25-1 and TRBJ2-7, with a weak D call TRBD1 (5 bases). The DNA for the CDR3 is TGTGCCAGCAGTGATTGGGCAGGGCAATCCTACGAGCAGTACTTC. Protein sequence: CASSDWAGQSYEQYF.